This TCR beta chain originates from a study of blood T cells in healthy people across ages. About this clonotype: Its antigen is undetermined.

Isolation yielded PBMCs, at least 7 million per sample, in every case. V lost 2 bases and J lost 4, with 18 bases in between. Germline CDR1 SGHTA, CDR2 FQGNSA. The length of the CDR3 is 17 residues. Study findings and constraints: Greater diversity and more naive CD4+ cells were seen in long-lived donors than in aged donors. Older age coincided with a roughly linear decline in TCR beta diversity per million T cells. Naive T cell percentage showed a strong correlation with the diversity of TCR beta.

Combining a sample-barcoded 5' primer with a J-beta primer mix, a second PCR ran for 7 to 11 cycles. MiXCR, run by TCRdb on the 5' RACE reads, gives a single entry per CDR3 protein. The sample carries about 2 million distinct CDR3 sequences, around half recorded once. The sample consisted of blood. The chain has TRBV7-2 and TRBJ1-5, with D perhaps matching TRBD1 (6 bases). This TCR was recovered from a woman aged 35 to 49 in good health. The DNA for the CDR3 is TGTGCCAGCAGCTTAATTGGGGGGCGATTAGGAAATCAGCCCCAGCATTTT. Protein product: CASSLIGGRLGNQPQHF. The whole variable domain, remainder taken from reference TRBV7-2 and TRBJ1-5, is GAGVSQSPSNKVTEKGKDVELRCDPISGHTALYWYRQSLGQGLEFLIYFQGNSAPDKSGLPSDRFSAERTGGSVSTLTIQRTQQEDSAVYLCASSLIGGRLGNQPQHFGDGTRLSIL.